Presented here are 29 T cell receptor beta chains from one specimen sequenced in a study of T cells after yellow fever vaccination. TCRdb re-called the 5' RACE reads through MiXCR, storing one row per CDR3 protein. The sample holds around 50,000 distinct CDR3 sequences, roughly 7.3% seen once. Sample: CD8+ T cells sorted from PBMCs, taken around 14 days after the first yellow fever vaccination. These receptors originate from a young man who received the YFV17D yellow fever vaccine.

This clonotype was seen many times. The J gene is TRBJ2-2, the V gene TRBV29-1; 7 bases fit TRBD2. V was pared by 5 bases and J by 5 bases, with 2 bases of the junction left unmatched. Germline V CDR1 and CDR2: SQVTM, ANQGSEA. The CDR3 length is 12 residues. Written as DNA, the CDR3 is TGCAGCGTTACGCGGGGGACCGGGGAGCTGTTTTTT. It is translated as CSVTRGTGELFF.

This clonotype was seen many times. V and J are TRBV6-2 or TRBV6-3 and TRBJ2-3; 10 nucleotides align to TRBD1. This CDR3 is 15 amino acids long. In germline, CDR1 is MNHEY, CDR2 SVGEGT. V lost 2 bases and J lost 5; bases outside the gene matches: 4. This chain's CDR3 is CASSYETGGRDTQYF. CDR3 DNA: TGTGCCAGCAGTTACGAGACAGGGGGCCGAGATACGCAGTATTTT.

At least ten counts were recorded for this clonotype. This rearrangement joins TRBV7-3 to TRBJ1-1; D perhaps matches TRBD1 (5 bases). V lost 4 bases to trimming and J lost 0 bases, with 12 bases between them. The CDR3 totals 15 residues. CDR1 and CDR2 (germline): SGHTA, FQGTGA. The chain's CDR3 is CASSSSAGLNTEAFF. CDR3 DNA: TGTGCCAGCAGCTCCTCCGCAGGGCTGAACACTGAAGCTTTCTTT.

This chain links TRBV20-1 with TRBJ2-7, with 7 bases fitting TRBD2. Germline trimming cut 4 bases from V and 1 base from J; bases unmatched to any gene: 7. Germline CDR1 DFQATT, CDR2 SNEGSKA (reference sequence). The CDR3 consists of 14 residues. The CDR3 region is CSATGGVLSYEQYF. CDR3 nucleotide sequence: TGCAGTGCTACGGGAGGAGTCCTTTCCTACGAGCAGTACTTC.

As for this clonotype: One base away lies a much larger clone, so this may be a sequencing read error. V and J are TRBV27 and TRBJ2-3; possibly TRBD2 for D (7 bases). The V gene lost 4 bases and the J gene lost 10 bases, with 21 bases spanning the gap. This CDR3 contains 15 residues. The germline V gene has CDR1 MNHEY and CDR2 SMNVEV (reference sequence). The CDR3 spells CASSSGASGENAQYF. The CDR3 DNA is TGTGCCAGCAGTTCGGGGGCTAGCGGCGAAAATGCGCAGTATTTT.

This clonotype has a count of ten or more. The CDR3 sequence: CSSGGGNTGELFF. CDR3 in DNA: TGCAGTAGCGGGGGGGGGAACACCGGGGAGCTGTTTTTT. The chain combines TRBV29-1 with TRBJ2-2, with 11 bases matching TRBD2. The CDR3 runs 13 residues. Germline V gives CDR1 SQVTM, CDR2 ANQGSEA.

This clonotype came up many times. The chain uses TRBV20-1 and TRBJ2-1, with D tentatively TRBD2 (7 bases). From germline, CDR1 is DFQATT and CDR2 SNEGSKA (reference sequence). The CDR3 consists of 17 residues. Trimming pared 6 bases from V and 1 base from J, leaving 22 bases between. Here the CDR3 reads CSAPWGGLSTSYNEQFF. In DNA form, the CDR3 reads TGCAGTGCCCCGTGGGGGGGCCTGTCAACGTCCTACAATGAGCAGTTCTTC.

This clonotype showed up many times. CDR3 loop: CASSTPGARNNEQFF. The CDR3 DNA sequence: TGTGCCAGCAGCACCCCAGGGGCTCGAAACAATGAGCAGTTCTTC. V gene TRBV7-9 combines with J gene TRBJ2-1; a weak D match, TRBD1 (6 bases). Trimming cost V 5 bases and J 5 bases, with 16 bases left between them. Germline V gene sequence: CDR1 SEHNR, CDR2 FQNEAQ (reference sequence). This CDR3 spans 15 amino acids.

This clonotype was seen many times. This chain links TRBV7-8 with TRBJ2-3; a weak D match, TRBD1 (5 bases). The CDR3 spans 14 residues. V lost 3 bases and J 8 bases, leaving 15 bases between the germline ends. CDR1 is SGHVS, CDR2 FQNEAQ, per germline. CDR3 amino acids: CASSFRRGLGTQYF. The CDR3 nucleotides read TGTGCCAGCAGCTTCCGTAGGGGATTGGGTACGCAGTATTTT.

The chain links TRBV5-4 to TRBJ2-7, with 11 nucleotides matching TRBD1. The CDR3 loop spans 17 amino acids. V gave up 4 bases and J gave up 3 bases; unmatched junction bases: 12. CDR1 and CDR2 from the germline V gene are SGHNT and YYREEE (reference sequence). The CDR3 spells CASSSRDRGAYFYEQYF. The CDR3 coding sequence is TGTGCCAGCAGCAGCCGGGACAGGGGGGCTTACTTCTACGAGCAGTACTTC.

This clonotype was detected ten times or more. The V gene is TRBV5-1, the J gene TRBJ1-3, with D possibly matching TRBD1 (6 bases). Per the germline V gene, CDR1 is SGHRS and CDR2 is YFSETQ. The CDR3 runs 15 residues. Trimming took off 4 bases at V and 0 bases at J, with 11 bases between the two ends. The chain's CDR3 is CASSTTGPSGNTIYF. The CDR3 DNA is TGCGCCAGCAGCACGACAGGACCCTCTGGAAACACCATATATTTT.

This clonotype was recorded at least ten times. This chain connects TRBV12-3 or TRBV12-4 to TRBJ2-7; D gene unclear. Between the trimmed V and J ends, which lost 5 bases and 4 bases, there was a span of 9 bases. This CDR3 is 12 amino acids long. The CDR3 loop is CASSIQRYEQYF. CDR3 nucleotides: TGTGCCAGCAGTATACAGCGATACGAGCAGTACTTC.

This clonotype was seen at least ten times. The rearrangement links TRBV4-3 to TRBJ1-5; D unclear. Germline V CDR1 and CDR2: LGHNA, YSLEER. The CDR3 consists of 15 residues. The V gene lost 8 bases and the J gene lost 5 bases, with 19 bases spanning the gap. In DNA, the CDR3 is TGCGCCAGCCCGGACCCTAAGAGCCTTGATCAGCCCCAGCATTTT. Residues: CASPDPKSLDQPQHF.

This clonotype was counted many times. The rearrangement joins TRBV4-1 to TRBJ2-7, with TRBD1 matching 7 bases. Per germline, CDR1 MGHRA and CDR2 YSYEKL. The CDR3 runs 14 residues. The V gene end was trimmed by 0 bases and the J gene end by 10 bases; junction bases not matched to a gene: 9. The CDR3 DNA follows: TGCGCCAGCAGCCAAGATGTAGGGACAGTCGACCAGTACGTC. The encoded protein is CASSQDVGTVDQYV.

This clonotype appeared many times. The CDR3 spells CASSLGRDTEQFF. In nucleotides, the CDR3 is TGTGCCAGCAGTTTAGGCAGGGACACTGAGCAGTTCTTC. The genes are TRBV27 and TRBJ2-1; weak D call: TRBD1 (6 bases). CDR3 length: 13 residues. Germline V gives CDR1 MNHEY, CDR2 SMNVEV (reference sequence). Trimming left V 2 bases short and J 9 bases short, with 11 bases between.

This clonotype was picked up many times. The chain joins TRBV7-9 to TRBJ2-1; 13 bases map to TRBD2. The trim removed 6 bases at V and 9 bases at J, leaving 5 bases unmatched. Germline V CDR1 and CDR2: SEHNR, FQNEAQ (reference sequence). This CDR3 has 14 residues. The CDR3 sequence: CASRLAGGPGEQFF. CDR3 nucleotides: TGTGCCAGCAGACTAGCGGGGGGGCCGGGTGAGCAGTTCTTC.

This clonotype occurred many times. The chain is built from TRBV20-1 and TRBJ2-7; weak D call: TRBD1 (6 bases). This CDR3 contains 15 residues. Trimming took 3 bases from V and 4 from J, leaving 19 bases between them. Germline CDR1 is DFQATT and CDR2 is SNEGSKA (reference sequence). The CDR3 nucleotides read TGCAGTGCTAGGCCATTCACAGGGACGGAATACGAGCAGTACTTC. Its translation: CSARPFTGTEYEQYF.

The V and J genes are TRBV10-3 and TRBJ2-1, with TRBD2 as a possible D gene (6 bases). Trimming took 6 bases from V and 5 from J, leaving 14 bases between them. Per the germline V gene, CDR1 is ENHRY and CDR2 is SYGVKD. The CDR3 contains 14 residues. CDR3 in amino acids: CAISPEGLHNEQFF. CDR3 sequence (DNA): TGTGCCATCAGCCCCGAGGGACTCCACAATGAGCAGTTCTTC.

The table lists this clonotype with many counts. The chain is built from TRBV24-1 and TRBJ2-1, with D tentatively TRBD2 (5 bases). The V gene's germline CDR1 is KGHDR and CDR2 SFDVKD. V lost 1 base to trimming and J lost 0 bases, with 9 bases between them. The CDR3 extends over 16 amino acids. CDR3 DNA sequence: TGTGCCACCAGTGATTTTGGGGAGAGCTCCTACAATGAGCAGTTCTTC. Amino acid sequence: CATSDFGESSYNEQFF.

This clonotype was observed a few times. This chain connects TRBV7-2 to TRBJ1-5; 9 bases are a match to TRBD1. The CDR3 has 15 amino acids. Germline values: CDR1 SGHTA, CDR2 FQGNSA. V shed 3 bases, J shed 3 bases, and the junction held 3 bases outside the gene matches. The CDR3, as DNA: TGTGCCAGCAGCTTCGGGACAGGGAACAATCAGCCCCAGCATTTT. This sequence encodes CASSFGTGNNQPQHF. The full variable domain, in which reference TRBV7-2 and TRBJ1-5 provide the parts outside the CDR3, is GAGVSQSPSNKVTEKGKDVELRCDPISGHTALYWYRQSLGQGLEFLIYFQGNSAPDKSGLPSDRFSAERTGGSVSTLTIQRTQQEDSAVYLCASSFGTGNNQPQHFGDGTRLSIL.

This clonotype has a count of ten or more. The chain recombines TRBV20-1 with TRBJ2-7; 15 nucleotides agree with TRBD2. The CDR3 runs 18 residues. Germline values: CDR1 DFQATT, CDR2 SNEGSKA (reference sequence). The J segment lost 4 bases and the V segment lost 1 base, leaving 11 bases of the junction unmatched. CDR3 DNA: TGCAGTGCTAGAGCCCTGGGACTAGCGGGAGGCGAGTCTTACGAGCAGTACTTC. Its protein product is CSARALGLAGGESYEQYF.

This clonotype occurred a few times. The chain links TRBV29-1 to TRBJ2-6, with a weak D call TRBD1 (6 bases). CDR1 is SQVTM, CDR2 ANQGSEA, per germline. This CDR3 comprises 12 residues. The CDR3 region is CGGRLGANVLTF. CDR3 nucleotides: TGCGGGGGCAGGTTAGGGGCCAACGTCCTGACTTTC.

Turning to this clonotype: Just one base apart from a much larger clone, this may be a read error. The chain couples TRBV5-5 to TRBJ1-2, with D uncertain. Germline V CDR1 and CDR2: SGHKS, YYEKEE (reference sequence). The CDR3 runs 15 residues. The CDR3 DNA is TGTGCCAGCAGCCTTGGAGAGGCCGTTAACTATGGCAACACCTTC. It translates to CASSLGEAVNYGNTF.

This clonotype occurred many times. V gene TRBV5-1 combines with J gene TRBJ1-6; D not resolved. Trimming removed 5 bases at V and 3 bases at J, with 3 bases between. CDR1 and CDR2 (germline): SGHRS, YFSETQ. The CDR3 has 12 residues. In nucleotides, the CDR3 is TGCGCCAGCAGGAACTATAATTCACCCCTCCACTTT. Translated, it gives CASRNYNSPLHF. Full variable domain (outside the CDR3, taken from reference TRBV5-1 and TRBJ1-6): KAGVTQTPRYLIKTRGQQVTLSCSPISGHRSVSWYQQTPGQGLQFLFEYFSETQRNKGNFPGRFSGRQFSNSRSEMNVSTLELGDSALYLCASRNYNSPLHFGNGTRLTVT.

This clonotype was detected ten times or more. This sequence joins TRBV5-6 and TRBJ2-1, with TRBD1 matching over 7 bases. The CDR3 is 14 residues long. With 2 bases clipped from V and 2 bases from J, the junction kept 1 base outside the gene matches. Germline CDR1 reads SGHDT; CDR2 reads YYEEEE. The CDR3 is CASSLTGAYNEQFF. As DNA, the CDR3 is TGTGCCAGCAGCTTAACAGGGGCCTACAATGAGCAGTTCTTC.

Remarks on this clonotype: This may stem from a read error, because a much larger clone lies one nucleotide away. This sequence joins TRBV6-5 and TRBJ1-4; TRBD1 aligns across 8 bases. The CDR3 contains 15 residues. The germline gives CDR1 MNHEY, CDR2 SVGAGI. The CDR3 region is CGSSSGQGPGEKLFF. The CDR3 DNA sequence: TGTGGCAGCAGTTCCGGACAGGGTCCAGGCGAAAAACTGTTTTTT.

This sequence joins TRBV5-5 and TRBJ1-5, with TRBD1 as a possible D gene (5 bases). The CDR3 length is 13 residues. V lost 5 bases and J lost 4, with 10 bases in between. Germline assignment: CDR1 SGHKS and CDR2 YYEKEE (reference sequence). The CDR3 loop reads CASRRDGNQPQHF. In DNA, the CDR3 is TGTGCCAGCAGACGGGACGGGAATCAGCCCCAGCATTTT.

This clonotype showed up many times. This chain joins TRBV6-1 and TRBJ1-2, with 8 bases aligning to TRBD1. The germline gives CDR1 MNHNS, CDR2 SASEGT. V lost 1 base, J lost 2 bases, and 6 bases stayed unmatched. CDR3 length: 16 residues. CDR3 residues: CASSEGGQGQNYGYTF. CDR3 in DNA: TGTGCCAGCAGTGAAGGAGGACAGGGTCAGAACTATGGCTACACCTTC.

This clonotype appeared many times. The rearrangement links TRBV6-5 to TRBJ1-1; a possible D gene is TRBD1 (5 bases). CDR3 length: 16 amino acids. The V gene lost 2 bases and the J gene lost 9 bases, with 22 bases spanning the gap. The germline V gene has CDR1 MNHEY and CDR2 SVGAGI. In DNA, the CDR3 is TGTGCCAGCAGTTACCCGTACTTTCTTGAGAAGGGGAAAGCTTTCTTT. Its translation is CASSYPYFLEKGKAFF.